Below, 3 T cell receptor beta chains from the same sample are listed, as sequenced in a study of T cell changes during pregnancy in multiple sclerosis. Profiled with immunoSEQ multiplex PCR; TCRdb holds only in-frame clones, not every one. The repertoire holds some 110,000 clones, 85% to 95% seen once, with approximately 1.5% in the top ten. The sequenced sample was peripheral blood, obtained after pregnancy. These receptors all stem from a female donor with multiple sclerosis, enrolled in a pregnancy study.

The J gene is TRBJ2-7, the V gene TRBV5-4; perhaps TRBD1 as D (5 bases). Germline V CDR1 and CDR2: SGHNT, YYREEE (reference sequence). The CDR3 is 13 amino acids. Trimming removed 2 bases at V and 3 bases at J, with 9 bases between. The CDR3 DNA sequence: TGTGCCAGCAGCTTCGACAGAGTCTACGAGCAGTACTTC. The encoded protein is CASSFDRVYEQYF.

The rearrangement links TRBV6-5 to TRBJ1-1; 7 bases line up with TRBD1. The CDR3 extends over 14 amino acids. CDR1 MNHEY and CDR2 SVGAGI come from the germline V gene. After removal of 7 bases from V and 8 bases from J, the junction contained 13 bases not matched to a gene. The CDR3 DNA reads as TGTGCCAGCATAACTTTCGGGGCAGGGGGAGAAGCTTTCTTT. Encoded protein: CASITFGAGGEAFF.

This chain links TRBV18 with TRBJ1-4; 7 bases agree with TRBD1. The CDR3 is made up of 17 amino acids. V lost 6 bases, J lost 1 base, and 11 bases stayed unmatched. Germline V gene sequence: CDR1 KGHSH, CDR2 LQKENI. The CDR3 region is CASSPAEGARTNEKLFF. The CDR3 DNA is TGTGCCAGCTCCCCAGCGGAGGGGGCGAGAACTAATGAAAAACTGTTTTTT.